This is a list of T cell receptor beta chains from one sample in a study of Ad26.COV2.S vaccination and SARS-CoV-2 variants. This table comes from immunoSEQ multiplex PCR, and its TCRdb copy is limited to in-frame clones, with some not included. This table has about 440,000 clones, around 91% appearing once. The sequences come from peripheral blood, collected in a trial of Ad26.COV2.S vaccine versus placebo. The source is a person aged 18 to 59 who received the Ad26.COV2.S COVID-19 vaccine or a placebo. Each CDR3 is given with its conserved first and last residue. The D gene is left open where the match is weak. Clone size is given for some rows only: seen once, a few or many times, or a class if the clone is expanded.

TRBJ2-2	TRBV7-2	TRBD2	NA	17	CASSFRLAGVRSGELFF	TGTGCCAGCAGCTTCCGGCTAGCGGGAGTGCGAAGCGGGGAGCTGTTTTTT
TRBJ2-4	TRBV28	TRBD2	NA	16	CASSLEWGGSINIQYF	TGTGCCAGCAGTTTAGAGTGGGGCGGGAGTATAAACATTCAGTACTTC
TRBJ2-5	TRBV30	NA	NA	13	CAWGGGQRGTQYF	TGTGCCTGGGGTGGGGGCCAGCGCGGGACCCAGTACTTC
TRBJ1-5	TRBV25-1	NA	NA	14	CASSEVSSGQPQHF	TGTGCCAGCAGTGAAGTAAGTTCTGGTCAGCCCCAGCATTTT
TRBJ2-3	TRBV7-3	NA	NA	14	CASSHGGGVDTQYF	TGTGCCAGCAGCCACGGGGGCGGAGTCGATACGCAGTATTTT
TRBJ2-2	TRBV5-5	NA	few	15	CASSTVNANTGELFF	TGTGCCAGCAGTACGGTAAACGCGAACACCGGGGAGCTGTTTTTT
TRBJ2-1	TRBV4-2	TRBD2	NA	19	CASTKGGLAGVDRYNEQFF	TGTGCCAGCACAAAGGGGGGACTAGCGGGAGTGGACCGCTACAATGAGCAGTTCTTC
TRBJ1-5	TRBV30	NA	NA	15	CAWSELGGYGQPQHF	TGTGCCTGGAGCGAGTTGGGAGGGTACGGTCAGCCCCAGCATTTT
TRBJ1-1	TRBV7-3	NA	NA	14	CASSLTSADTEAFF	TGTGCCAGCAGCTTAACTTCCGCGGACACTGAAGCTTTCTTT
TRBJ2-1	TRBV10-3	NA	NA	13	CAITRGAVNEQFF	TGTGCCATCACCCGAGGAGCGGTCAATGAGCAGTTCTTC
TRBJ2-2	TRBV7-3	TRBD2	NA	15	CASSLGGTNTGELFF	TGTGCCAGCAGCTTGGGAGGGACGAACACCGGGGAGCTGTTTTTT
TRBJ1-3	TRBV29-1	TRBD1	NA	12	CSVDGQGNTIYF	TGCAGCGTTGATGGACAGGGCAACACCATATATTTT
TRBJ1-1	TRBV28	NA	NA	15	CASTLPGGMNTEAFF	TGTGCCAGCACCTTGCCCGGGGGGATGAACACTGAAGCTTTCTTT
TRBJ2-7	TRBV20-1	NA	NA	14	CSASGTRGLYEQYF	TGCAGTGCTAGTGGCACTAGGGGCCTCTACGAGCAGTACTTC
TRBJ1-6	TRBV19	NA	NA	14	CASSVSGADSPLHF	TGTGCCAGTAGTGTCTCGGGGGCTGATTCACCCCTCCACTTT
TRBJ2-7	TRBV28	TRBD2	NA	15	CASTLMREKRGEQYF	TGTGCCAGCACGTTGATGCGGGAGAAAAGGGGCGAGCAGTACTTC
TRBJ2-5	TRBV4-1	TRBD1	NA	15	CASSLGTGGFETQYF	TGCGCCAGCAGCCTGGGTACAGGGGGTTTCGAGACCCAGTACTTC
TRBJ2-7	TRBV2	TRBD2	NA	14	CASSDGLAGVEQYF	TGTGCCAGCAGTGATGGCCTAGCGGGAGTCGAGCAGTACTTC
TRBJ2-1	TRBV7-6	TRBD2	NA	19	CASSSLTPGTSGVYNEQFF	TGTGCCAGCAGCTCCCTCACACCCGGGACTAGCGGAGTCTACAATGAGCAGTTCTTC
TRBJ1-2	TRBV10-3	NA	NA	10	CAIGTDGYTF	TGTGCCATCGGAACGGATGGCTACACCTTC
TRBJ1-2	TRBV30	TRBD1	NA	15	CAWGDREIPYRGYTF	TGTGCCTGGGGGGACAGGGAAATTCCTTATCGGGGCTACACCTTC
TRBJ1-4	TRBV9	NA	NA	13	CASSVTDDEKLFF	TGTGCCAGCAGCGTCACCGACGATGAAAAACTGTTTTTT
TRBJ1-6	TRBV3-1/TRBV3-2	NA	few	12	CASSPQDGALHF	TGTGCCAGCAGCCCCCAGGACGGCGCCCTCCACTTT
TRBJ2-3	TRBV7-2	TRBD2	NA	16	CASSLMAGEVTDTQYF	TGTGCCAGCAGCTTAATGGCGGGAGAGGTGACAGATACGCAGTATTTT
TRBJ2-7	TRBV6-1	TRBD2	NA	15	CASSESRLATYEQYF	TGTGCCAGCAGTGAATCGCGACTAGCCACCTACGAGCAGTACTTC
TRBJ2-4	TRBV6-2/TRBV6-3	NA	NA	15	CASSRTRSGKNIQYF	TGTGCCAGCAGCCGGACCCGGTCGGGCAAAAACATTCAGTACTTC
TRBJ2-1	TRBV5-6	TRBD2	NA	14	CASSLVAGDNEQFF	TGTGCCAGCAGCTTGGTAGCGGGAGACAATGAGCAGTTCTTC
TRBJ1-5	TRBV7-9	NA	NA	15	CASSPPGAPNQPQHF	TGTGCCAGCAGCCCTCCCGGGGCGCCAAATCAGCCCCAGCATTTT
TRBJ2-1	TRBV24-1	NA	NA	16	CATSGAEPGQYNEQFF	TGTGCCACCAGTGGCGCCGAACCAGGCCAATACAATGAGCAGTTCTTC
TRBJ2-5	TRBV10-2	TRBD2	NA	14	CASSRTSGMETQYF	TGCGCCAGCAGTAGGACTAGCGGGATGGAGACCCAGTACTTC
TRBJ1-3	TRBV14	NA	NA	15	CASSPSGTRGNTIYF	TGTGCCAGCAGCCCCTCCGGGACAAGGGGAAACACCATATATTTT
TRBJ2-5	TRBV11-3	TRBD2	NA	17	CASSSVAGTPKQETQYF	TGTGCCAGCAGCTCGGTAGCGGGGACGCCCAAACAAGAGACCCAGTACTTC
TRBJ2-1	TRBV4-3	TRBD2	NA	15	CASSQDLAGGPEQFF	TGCGCCAGCAGCCAAGACCTAGCGGGAGGGCCTGAGCAGTTCTTC
TRBJ2-7	TRBV6-2/TRBV6-3	NA	once	16	CASSSRQAGVSYEQYF	TGTGCCAGCAGTTCGAGACAGGCGGGAGTATCCTACGAGCAGTACTTC
TRBJ2-1	TRBV7-8	TRBD2	NA	21	CASSPRPWVAGGSFSYNEQFF	TGTGCCAGCAGCCCTAGGCCCTGGGTAGCGGGAGGGTCATTCAGCTACAATGAGCAGTTCTTC